The 28 T cell receptor beta chains presented below share a single source sample, sequenced in a study of T cell responses to AZD1222 COVID-19 vaccine. The data were produced by immunoSEQ multiplex PCR, yet TCRdb's version contains in-frame clones alone and is incomplete. This sample has about 97,000 clones; more than 85% occur once, and the top ten carry about 7.8%. Sequenced here: peripheral blood, sampled on day 0 of AZD1222 vaccination. Receptor source: an adult in good health.

The chain carries TRBV30 and TRBJ1-2; TRBD1 might be the D (6 bases). CDR3 length: 15 residues. CDR1 is GTSNPN, CDR2 SVGIG, per germline (reference sequence). V lost 0 bases and J 8 bases, leaving 19 bases between the germline ends. The CDR3 DNA is TGTGCCTGGAGTGTACGAGGGGCAGGGGCTGTAGGCTACACCTTC. Translation: CAWSVRGAGAVGYTF.

The rearrangement joins TRBV25-1 to TRBJ1-1, with D uncertain. The V and J ends lost 5 bases and 4 bases respectively, with 8 bases between them. The CDR3 length is 12 residues. In germline, CDR1 is MGHDK, CDR2 SYGVNS. CDR3 protein: CASSRGSTEAFF. The CDR3 DNA reads TGTGCCAGCAGTCGGGGTAGCACTGAAGCTTTCTTT.

V usage is TRBV29-1 and J usage is TRBJ1-1; 8 nucleotides match TRBD1. The CDR3 is 14 residues long. The ends lost 0 bases at V and 1 base at J; junction bases unmatched: 1. Germline CDR1 and CDR2: SQVTM and ANQGSEA. CDR3 region: CSVEDDRGNTEAFF. CDR3 nucleotide sequence: TGCAGCGTTGAAGACGACAGGGGGAACACTGAAGCTTTCTTT.

The gene calls are TRBV7-6 and TRBJ2-3; maybe TRBD2 (5 bases). This CDR3 is built from 15 residues. The V end lost 4 bases, the J end lost 0 bases, and 11 bases lay between the germline ends. CDR1 and CDR2 from the germline V gene are SGHVS and FNYEAQ. CDR3 coding DNA: TGTGCCAGCAGCTCTTGGCGGACTAGCACAGATACGCAGTATTTT. Protein: CASSSWRTSTDTQYF.

Only a few counts were recorded for this clone. The genes are TRBV11-3 and TRBJ2-5; 12 nucleotides line up with TRBD2. CDR1 is SGHNT and CDR2 is YENEEA in the germline V gene. After removal of 1 base from V and 2 bases from J, the junction contained 2 bases not matched to a gene. The CDR3 covers 16 residues. The CDR3 reads CASSLGLAGAQETQYF. CDR3 bases: TGTGCCAGCAGCTTAGGACTAGCGGGGGCACAAGAGACCCAGTACTTC.

This rearrangement joins TRBV10-3 to TRBJ2-3, with D unresolved. The V and J ends lost 5 bases and 0 bases respectively, with 12 bases between them. This CDR3 has 15 residues. CDR1 is ENHRY, CDR2 SYGVKD, per germline. The CDR3 DNA sequence: TGTGCCATCAGTCCGGGTTTGTCGAGCACAGATACGCAGTATTTT. Protein: CAISPGLSSTDTQYF.

The genes are TRBV9 and TRBJ2-1; 10 nucleotides align to TRBD2. V lost 4 bases and J lost 7; bases outside the gene matches: 5. This CDR3 region has 14 residues. Germline V gene lookup returns CDR1 SGDLS and CDR2 YYNGEE. The CDR3, as DNA: TGTGCCAGCAGCCCTAGCGGGAGTCATAATGAGCAGTTCTTC. Its protein is CASSPSGSHNEQFF.

The chain uses TRBV20-1 and TRBJ1-2, with D hard to call. V gave up 3 bases and J gave up 0 bases, with 14 bases separating them. The CDR3 length is 15 residues. Germline V gives CDR1 DFQATT, CDR2 SNEGSKA (reference sequence). This CDR3 is CSASTWVTANYGYTF. For the CDR3, the DNA is TGCAGTGCTAGTACGTGGGTAACAGCTAACTATGGCTACACCTTC.

This chain uses TRBV9 with TRBJ2-3; 10 bases align to TRBD2. Germline V gives CDR1 SGDLS, CDR2 YYNGEE. CDR3 length: 18 amino acids. After removal of 5 bases from V and 2 bases from J, the junction contained 14 bases not matched to a gene. CDR3 sequence reads: CASSDPLAGEENTDTQYF. The CDR3 nucleotides read TGTGCCAGCAGTGATCCTCTAGCGGGAGAGGAGAACACAGATACGCAGTATTTT.

The V call is TRBV28, the J call TRBJ1-6; 9 nucleotides line up with TRBD1. The CDR3 is 15 amino acids. The V gene end was trimmed by 5 bases and the J gene end by 6 bases; junction bases not matched to a gene: 5. Germline loops: CDR1 MDHEN, CDR2 SYDVKM. CDR3: CASSTGTGSNSPLHF. CDR3 DNA sequence: TGTGCCAGCAGTACCGGGACAGGGTCTAATTCACCCCTCCACTTT.

The chain joins TRBV5-6 to TRBJ1-2; D possibly corresponds to TRBD1 (5 bases). Germline-derived CDR1 and CDR2 are SGHDT and YYEEEE. Trimming pared 0 bases from V and 8 bases from J, leaving 11 bases between. The CDR3 consists of 13 residues. The CDR3 DNA sequence: TGTGCCAGCAGCTTGGTGGGGGAGGGCGGCTACACCTTC. Amino acid sequence: CASSLVGEGGYTF.

The sample holds a few counts of this clone. This chain links TRBV18 with TRBJ2-1; the match to TRBD2 covers 12 bases. There are 16 residues in the CDR3. Per the germline V gene, CDR1 is KGHSH and CDR2 is LQKENI. V lost 2 bases and J lost 9; bases outside the gene matches: 8. CDR3 bases: TGTGCCAGCTCACCAGGGCTAGCGGGAGGGCCCGTTGAGCAGTTCTTC. Protein product: CASSPGLAGGPVEQFF.

This chain connects TRBV7-2 to TRBJ2-7; D might be TRBD1 (6 bases). V lost 5 bases and J 5 bases, leaving 25 bases between the germline ends. CDR1 and CDR2 from the germline V gene are SGHTA and FQGNSA. The CDR3 covers 17 residues. The DNA of the CDR3 is TGTGCCAGCAGCCAGCCCACCACACAGGTGGGGGCGGACGAGCAGTACTTC. Protein sequence: CASSQPTTQVGADEQYF.

The rearrangement links TRBV6-2 or TRBV6-3 to TRBJ1-1, with D possibly being TRBD1 (5 bases). Between the trimmed V and J ends, which lost 2 bases and 7 bases, there was a span of 14 bases. Germline V CDR1 and CDR2: MNHEY, SVGEGT. There are 14 residues in the CDR3. The CDR3 coding sequence is TGTGCCAGCAGTTACAATGAGGCAGGGATTGAAGCTTTCTTT. It specifies CASSYNEAGIEAFF.

J is TRBJ1-6 and V is TRBV5-1; D is undetermined. The CDR3 contains 13 residues. Per germline, CDR1 SGHRS and CDR2 YFSETQ. Trimming removed 1 base from V and 10 bases from J, with 9 bases in between. CDR3 in amino acids: CASSLTAGSPLHF. Written as DNA, the CDR3 is TGCGCCAGCAGCTTGACAGCGGGCTCACCCCTCCACTTT.

This chain joins TRBV7-9 and TRBJ1-2; a weak D match, TRBD1 (6 bases). In germline, CDR1 is SEHNR, CDR2 FQNEAQ (reference sequence). The CDR3 sequence is 15 residues long. V lost 5 bases and J 0 bases, leaving 13 bases between the germline ends. The CDR3 here is CASSPQTGSNYGYTF. The CDR3 DNA is TGTGCCAGCAGCCCCCAGACAGGTTCTAACTATGGCTACACCTTC. Supplemented by reference TRBV7-9 and TRBJ1-2, the full variable domain reads DTGVSQNPRHKITKRGQNVTFRCDPISEHNRLYWYRQTLGQGPEFLTYFQNEAQLEKSRLLSDRFSAERPKGSFSTLEIQRTEQGDSAMYLCASSPQTGSNYGYTFGSGTRLTVV.

The chain has TRBV6-6 and TRBJ1-5; 7 bases are shared with TRBD1. Trimming removed 3 bases from V and 4 bases from J; junction bases left unmatched: 9. In germline, CDR1 is MNHNY, CDR2 SVGAGI (reference sequence). The CDR3 is made up of 16 amino acids. This CDR3 reads CASSYFRDSGNQPQHF. CDR3 DNA sequence: TGTGCCAGCAGTTATTTCCGGGACAGTGGGAATCAGCCCCAGCATTTT.

V is TRBV6-1 and J is TRBJ1-4; D is unresolved. Germline V gene sequence: CDR1 MNHNS, CDR2 SASEGT. This CDR3 is built from 15 residues. The ends were cut back, 2 bases at V and 0 bases at J, with 7 bases in the middle. The CDR3 coding sequence is TGTGCCAGCAGTGAAAGACCCGCAACTAATGAAAAACTGTTTTTT. Translating gives CASSERPATNEKLFF.

V is TRBV29-1 and J is TRBJ2-5; weak D call: TRBD1 (6 bases). Deletions cut 4 bases from V and 1 base from J, with 13 bases between. The CDR3 loop spans 14 amino acids. Germline assignment: CDR1 SQVTM and CDR2 ANQGSEA. As DNA, the CDR3 is TGCAGCGTTGCAGCCGTACAGGGCCAAGAGACCCAGTACTTC. Residues: CSVAAVQGQETQYF. Full variable domain (rest looked up from reference TRBV29-1 and TRBJ2-5): SAVISQKPSRDICQRGTSLTIQCQVDSQVTMMFWYRQQPGQSLTLIATANQGSEATYESGFVIDKFPISRPNLTFSTLTVSNMSPEDSSIYLCSVAAVQGQETQYFGPGTRLLVL.

This clone was observed a single time. CDR3 amino acids: CSVEEPGGKETQYF. CDR3 DNA sequence: TGCAGCGTTGAAGAACCAGGGGGAAAAGAGACCCAGTACTTC. The rearrangement links TRBV29-1 to TRBJ2-5, with 7 bases lining up with TRBD1. The CDR3 totals 14 residues. Trimming took 0 bases from V and 3 from J; bases not matched to a gene: 4. Germline values: CDR1 SQVTM, CDR2 ANQGSEA.

V usage is TRBV6-5 and J usage is TRBJ2-7, with TRBD2 matching 14 bases. The CDR3 consists of 15 residues. Germline CDR1 and CDR2: MNHEY and SVGAGI. Trimming cost V 6 bases and J 3 bases; bases outside gene matches: 4. The CDR3: CASSGLAGGNYEQYF. The CDR3 coding sequence is TGTGCCAGCAGCGGACTAGCGGGAGGAAACTACGAGCAGTACTTC.

This clone was seen once. This sequence joins TRBV28 and TRBJ1-2, with 8 bases fitting TRBD1. The CDR3 is 20 amino acids. Trimming took 1 base from V and 4 from J; bases not matched to a gene: 20. Per germline, CDR1 MDHEN and CDR2 SYDVKM. Written as DNA, the CDR3 is TGTGCCAGCAGTTTATCCTATCCCAGGGGGCGGCCCCATTCGGGCTATGGCTACACCTTC. Translating it yields CASSLSYPRGRPHSGYGYTF.

The chain uses TRBV5-1 and TRBJ1-4; D is unresolved. The CDR3 extends over 15 amino acids. Germline loops: CDR1 SGHRS, CDR2 YFSETQ. V lost 0 bases and J 8 bases, leaving 14 bases between the germline ends. The CDR3 reads CASSLGGVSGEKLFF. Written as DNA, the CDR3 is TGCGCCAGCAGCTTGGGGGGAGTCAGCGGCGAAAAACTGTTTTTT.

The rearrangement links TRBV12-1 to TRBJ1-5. TRBV12-1 is described as a pseudogene. The CDR3 has 17 amino acids. CDR3 sequence reads: CASSFEGGAVSNQPQHF. The DNA of the CDR3 is TGTGCCAGCAGCTTTGAAGGGGGGGCAGTGAGCAATCAGCCCCAGCATTTT.

The chain links TRBV9 to TRBJ2-7; 7 nucleotides agree with TRBD1. V trimming: 7 bases; J trimming: 0 bases; junction bases outside the gene matches: 7. CDR1 is SGDLS, CDR2 YYNGEE, per germline. The CDR3 runs 14 residues. In DNA form, the CDR3 reads TGTGCCAGCGGAAGGACAGGAAGCTCCTACGAGCAGTACTTC. Protein sequence: CASGRTGSSYEQYF. Full variable domain (outside the CDR3, taken from reference TRBV9 and TRBJ2-7): DSGVTQTPKHLITATGQRVTLRCSPRSGDLSVYWYQQSLDQGLQFLIQYYNGEERAKGNILERFSAQQFPDLHSELNLSSLELGDSALYFCASGRTGSSYEQYFGPGTRLTVT.

This clone is medium-sized. The genes are TRBV7-6 and TRBJ1-1; unclear D gene. Germline V lookup: CDR1 SGHVS, CDR2 FNYEAQ. The CDR3 spans 13 residues. V was pared by 0 bases and J by 2 bases, with 4 bases between. The CDR3 here is CASSLAANTEAFF. Written as DNA, the CDR3 is TGTGCCAGCAGCTTAGCCGCTAACACTGAAGCTTTCTTT.

This clone was observed a handful of times. The chain is built from TRBV18 and TRBJ1-1, with D uncertain. The CDR3 has 13 residues. CDR1 is KGHSH, CDR2 LQKENI, per germline. The V end was cut by 2 bases, the J end by 7 bases, with 11 bases between. The CDR3 is CASSPVVGFEAFF. The CDR3 DNA is TGTGCCAGCTCACCAGTTGTTGGGTTTGAAGCTTTCTTT. Full variable domain (remainder filled in from reference TRBV18 and TRBJ1-1): NAGVMQNPRHLVRRRGQEARLRCSPMKGHSHVYWYRQLPEEGLKFMVYLQKENIIDESGMPKERFSAEFPKEGPSILRIQQVVRGDSAAYFCASSPVVGFEAFFGQGTRLTVV.

The V gene is TRBV5-4, the J gene TRBJ2-5, with TRBD2 identical over 8 bases. Trimming took 0 bases from V and 0 from J; bases not matched to a gene: 4. Germline V gene data show CDR1 as SGHNT and CDR2 as YYREEE (reference sequence). CDR3 size: 16 residues. This CDR3 reads CASSLVSGVYQETQYF. For the CDR3, the DNA is TGTGCCAGCAGCTTGGTTAGCGGGGTGTACCAAGAGACCCAGTACTTC.